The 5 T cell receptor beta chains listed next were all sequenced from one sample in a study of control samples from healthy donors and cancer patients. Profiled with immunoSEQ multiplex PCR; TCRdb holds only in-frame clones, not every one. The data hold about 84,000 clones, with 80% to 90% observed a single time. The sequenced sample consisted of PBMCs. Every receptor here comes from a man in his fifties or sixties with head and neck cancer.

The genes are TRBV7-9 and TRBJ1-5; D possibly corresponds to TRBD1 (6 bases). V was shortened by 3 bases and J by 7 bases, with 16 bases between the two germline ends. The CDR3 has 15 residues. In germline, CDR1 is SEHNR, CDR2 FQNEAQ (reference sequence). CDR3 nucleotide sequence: TGTGCCAGCAGCTTCGAGGGGGGAAAGAAACAGCCCCAGCATTTT. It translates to CASSFEGGKKQPQHF.

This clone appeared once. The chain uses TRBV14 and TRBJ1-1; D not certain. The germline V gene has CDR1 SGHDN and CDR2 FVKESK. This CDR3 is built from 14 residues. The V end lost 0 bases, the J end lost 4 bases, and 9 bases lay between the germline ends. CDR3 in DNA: TGTGCCAGCAGCCAAGATGGTTCTCGCACTGAAGCTTTCTTT. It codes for CASSQDGSRTEAFF.

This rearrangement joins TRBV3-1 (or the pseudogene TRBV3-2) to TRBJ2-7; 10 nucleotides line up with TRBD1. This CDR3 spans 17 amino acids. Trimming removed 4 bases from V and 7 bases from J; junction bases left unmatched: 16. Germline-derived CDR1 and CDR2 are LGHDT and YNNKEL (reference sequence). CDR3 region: CASSRLLTGGGDSEQYF. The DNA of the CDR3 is TGTGCCAGCAGCCGCCTACTGACAGGGGGCGGCGACAGTGAGCAGTACTTC.

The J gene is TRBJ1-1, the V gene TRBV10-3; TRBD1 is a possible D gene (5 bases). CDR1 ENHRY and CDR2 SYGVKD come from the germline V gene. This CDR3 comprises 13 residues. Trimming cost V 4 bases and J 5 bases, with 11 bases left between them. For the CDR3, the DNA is TGTGCCATCAGTGGGGGGGGATGGACTGAAGCTTTCTTT. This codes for CAISGGGWTEAFF.

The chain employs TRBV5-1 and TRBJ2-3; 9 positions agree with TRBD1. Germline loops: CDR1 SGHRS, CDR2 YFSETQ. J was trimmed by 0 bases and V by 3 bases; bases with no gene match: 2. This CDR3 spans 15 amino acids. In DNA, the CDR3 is TGCGCCAGCAGCTCCGGGACAGGGAGCACAGATACGCAGTATTTT. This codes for CASSSGTGSTDTQYF.